This TCR beta chain came from a study of shared clonotypes between healthy human individuals. General study results and limits: Even with large depth, rarefaction showed that sorted-subset sequencing was incomplete.

This clone was counted between two and nine times. Its specificity is unknown. Here immunoSEQ multiplex PCR was the method, and the copy in TCRdb shows in-frame clones only, minus some. This sample has 550,000 to 800,000 clones, with roughly 70% found just once. Germline-derived CDR1 and CDR2 are GTSNPN and SVGIG (reference sequence). This CDR3 is built from 15 residues. After removal of 7 bases from V and 1 base from J, the junction contained 10 bases not matched to a gene. This chain joins TRBV30 and TRBJ1-1; 9 bases align to TRBD1. This clonotype was sampled from a woman younger than 45 in good health. The source material was memory CD4+ T cells sorted from blood. Subset denoted: CD45RA-negative fraction. CDR3 region: CAYSSGQGRNTEAFF. In DNA form, the CDR3 reads TGTGCCTACTCTTCCGGACAGGGGAGGAACACTGAAGCTTTCTTT.